This TCR beta chain was recovered during a study of blood T cells in healthy people across ages. CDR1 is MGHDK, CDR2 SYGVNS, per germline. There are 14 residues in the CDR3. Deletions cut 6 bases from V and 5 bases from J, with 16 bases between. This clonotype was detected only a few times. Its target is unknown. Broader study findings: Because sorting was not performed, PBMCs prevented conclusive naive versus antigen-experienced comparison.

PCR was performed a second time for about 7 to 11 cycles using a sample-barcoded 5' primer and a J-beta primer mix. TCRdb re-analysed the 5' RACE reads in MiXCR, keeping a single row per CDR3 protein. The sample carries 800,000 to 1,000,000 distinct CDR3 sequences, roughly 48% recorded once. The chain is built from TRBV25-1 and TRBJ2-5; perhaps TRBD1 as D (5 bases). The material sequenced was blood. The receptor comes from a man in his thirties or forties in good health. DNA for the CDR3: TGTGCCAGCAGCCTGACAGTTGGTTGGGAGACCCAGTACTTC. It is translated as CASSLTVGWETQYF. The full variable domain, completed using reference TRBV25-1 and TRBJ2-5, is EADIYQTPRYLVIGTGKKITLECSQTMGHDKMYWYQQDPGMELHLIHYSYGVNSTEKGDLSSESTVSRIRTEHFPLTLESARPSHTSQYLCASSLTVGWETQYFGPGTRLLVL.